This T cell receptor beta chain is from a study of vaccination effects on CD4 cells after COVID-19 (dated by TCRdb to between 2021 and 2024). For the wider study: Post-vaccine samples across the study were collected a median of 72 days after the second dose, with a range of 14 to 241. A total of some eleven COVID-19 convalescent patients and a few SARS-CoV-2-naive healthy vaccine recipients were included in the full study. Cultures from other donors in the study were sequenced using the Oncomine TCR Beta short-read assay on an Illumina iSeq 100. In both COVID-19 convalescent patients and infection-naive vaccine recipients, the study compared SARS-CoV-2 spike-specific CD4+ TCR repertoires from before mRNA vaccination with those from after it. General findings and caveats noted by the study authors: Clones induced by infection and clones induced by vaccination both contracted markedly at late timepoints after vaccination, which fits with T cell responses waning over time. Among healthy vaccine recipients, nearly all vaccine-induced clones were SARS-CoV-2 mono-reactive, and just 1 of 255 was cross-reactive with common cold coronaviruses. Limitations of the study were the small number of convalescent patients and the absence of early post-infection timepoints.

Library construction relied on the immunoSEQ multiplex PCR assay. DNA from the cultured, isolated CD4+ T cells was subjected to TCR beta CDR3 sequencing. Per the source publication's procedure: Non-productive TCR sequences were removed and reads were trimmed to the CDR3 region, keeping CDR3s of at least 7 amino acids. The MANAFEST web app was used to pick out antigen-specific clonotypes by comparing their expansion in peptide wells with that in reference cultures. To be called positive, a clone needed expansion at FDR<0.05 compared with the reference and with all other wells, an odds ratio greater than 5, and a frequency greater than 0.1% in two replicate wells. A clonotype was defined as cross-reactive if the clonotype was significantly expanded both in SARS-CoV-2 spike wells and in at least one common cold coronavirus spike condition. CDR3 similarity was assessed by Levenshtein distance using the stringdist R package, and unrooted trees were constructed with ape in R 3.6.1. TCRdb obtained this table from immuneACCESS and retained in-frame rearrangements with V and J assigned. These tables miss some clones; where compared with another copy, unresolved V genes account for less than half of the shortfall, and the remainder is unexplained. V and J calls and clone size are given by that table; D and trimming were obtained from the DNA. For this sample the table gives 25,000 or so clones, of which roughly 70% were detected only once. The top ten clonotypes cover about 8.3% of the sample.

The CDR3, cysteine through phenylalanine, is 14 amino acids long. Solely the CDR3 DNA is kept, with 42 bases framed from the first base. CDR1 SGHRS and CDR2 YFSETQ are derived from the germline V gene. Trimmed from V: 5 bases; trimmed from J: 0 bases; junction bases lacking a gene match: 2. In the ViraFEST assay, PBMC were stimulated with viral peptide pools, and TCR sequencing was then used to find antigen-specific CD4+ T cell clonotypes based on their expansion. After about 10 days of culture, CD4+ T cells were isolated with the EasySep CD4+ T cell isolation kit. Each participant received two doses of an mRNA SARS-CoV-2 vaccine, either BNT162b2 or mRNA-1273. None of the healthy vaccine recipients had a prior SARS-CoV-2 infection, which was confirmed by nucleocapsid antibody tests that came back negative both before and after vaccination. Each well held roughly 2 million PBMC cultured in IMDM containing roughly 5.1% human AB serum, 8.5 to 10 IU/ml IL-2 and gentamicin, along with around 11 ug/ml peptides. Half of the culture medium was replaced with fresh IL-2-containing medium on days 3 and 7. Unless noted otherwise, every peptide stimulation condition was grown in triplicate wells. Using Ficoll-Paque Plus gradient centrifugation, PBMC were separated from whole blood and then either used fresh or cryopreserved at -140C. The overlapping peptide pools covered the spike proteins of SARS-CoV-2 and of the common cold coronaviruses HCoV-NL63, HCoV-OC43 and HCoV-229E. The QIAamp micro DNA kit was used to extract genomic DNA from the cultured CD4+ T cells.

On this clone itself: Its cognate antigen has yet to be identified. There are no base qualities to consult, and no much larger clone falls within one base.

The rearranged segments are TRBV5-1 and TRBJ1-5, and 7 junctional nucleotides match TRBD1. The sample consisted of CD4+ T cells from PBMCs cultured with SARS-CoV-2 spike peptides, taken after COVID-19 vaccination. The sample's cell subset or site label, in plain terms: SARS-CoV-2 spike overlapping peptide pool stimulation. The origin of this receptor is a human donor who received a COVID-19 vaccine. The CDR3 corresponds to CASSQGDSNQPQHF. The bases read TGCGCCAGCAGTCAGGGGGATAGCAATCAGCCCCAGCATTTT.